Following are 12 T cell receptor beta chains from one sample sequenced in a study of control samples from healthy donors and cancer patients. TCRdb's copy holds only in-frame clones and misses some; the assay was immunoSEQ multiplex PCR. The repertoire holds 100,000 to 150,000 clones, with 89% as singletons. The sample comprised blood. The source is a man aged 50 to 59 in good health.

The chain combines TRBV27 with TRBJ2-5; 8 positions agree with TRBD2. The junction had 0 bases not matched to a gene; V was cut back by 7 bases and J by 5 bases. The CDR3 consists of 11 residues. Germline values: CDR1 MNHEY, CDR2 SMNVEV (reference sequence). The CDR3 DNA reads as TGTGCCAGCACGGGAGGGGAGACCCAGTACTTC. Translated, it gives CASTGGETQYF.

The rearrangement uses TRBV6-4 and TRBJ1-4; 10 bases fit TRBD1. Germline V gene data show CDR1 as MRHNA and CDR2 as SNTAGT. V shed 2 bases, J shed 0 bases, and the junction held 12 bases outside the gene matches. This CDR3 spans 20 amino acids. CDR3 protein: CASSDPGQGIRISTNEKLFF. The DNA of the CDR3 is TGTGCCAGCAGTGACCCGGGACAGGGGATTCGCATTTCAACTAATGAAAAACTGTTTTTT.

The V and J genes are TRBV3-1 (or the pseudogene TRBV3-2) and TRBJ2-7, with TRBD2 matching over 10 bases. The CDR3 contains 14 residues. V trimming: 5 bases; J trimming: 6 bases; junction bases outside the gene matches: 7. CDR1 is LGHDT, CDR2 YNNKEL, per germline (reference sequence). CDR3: CASSTSGGASEQYF. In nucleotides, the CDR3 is TGTGCCAGCAGCACCAGCGGGGGGGCCTCCGAGCAGTACTTC.

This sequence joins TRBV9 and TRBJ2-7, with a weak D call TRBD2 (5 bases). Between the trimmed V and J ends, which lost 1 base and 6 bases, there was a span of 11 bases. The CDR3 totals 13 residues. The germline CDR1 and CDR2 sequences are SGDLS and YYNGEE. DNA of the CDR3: TGTGCCAGCAGCGTATTCGATGAGGGCGAGCAGTACTTC. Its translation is CASSVFDEGEQYF.

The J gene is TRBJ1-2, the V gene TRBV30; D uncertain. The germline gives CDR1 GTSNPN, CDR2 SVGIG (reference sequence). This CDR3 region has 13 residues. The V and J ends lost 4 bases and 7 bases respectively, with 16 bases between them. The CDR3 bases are TGTGCCTGGACCCGCGCCGGTGCTTTTGGCTACACCTTC. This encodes CAWTRAGAFGYTF.

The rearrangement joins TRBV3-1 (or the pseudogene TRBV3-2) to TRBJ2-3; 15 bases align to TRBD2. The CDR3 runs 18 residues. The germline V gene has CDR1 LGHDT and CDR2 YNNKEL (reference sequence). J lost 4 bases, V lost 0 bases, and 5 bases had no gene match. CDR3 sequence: CASSQDWTSGGAADTQYF. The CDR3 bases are TGTGCCAGCAGCCAAGACTGGACTAGCGGGGGGGCGGCAGATACGCAGTATTTT.

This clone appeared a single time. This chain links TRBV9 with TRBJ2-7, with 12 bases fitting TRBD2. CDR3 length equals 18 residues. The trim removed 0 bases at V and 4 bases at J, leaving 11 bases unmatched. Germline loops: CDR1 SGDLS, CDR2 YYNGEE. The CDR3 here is CASSVGPGLAGGPYEQYF. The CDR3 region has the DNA TGTGCCAGCAGCGTAGGCCCCGGGCTAGCGGGGGGGCCATACGAGCAGTACTTC. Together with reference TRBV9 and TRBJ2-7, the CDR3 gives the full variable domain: DSGVTQTPKHLITATGQRVTLRCSPRSGDLSVYWYQQSLDQGLQFLIQYYNGEERAKGNILERFSAQQFPDLHSELNLSSLELGDSALYFCASSVGPGLAGGPYEQYFGPGTRLTVT.

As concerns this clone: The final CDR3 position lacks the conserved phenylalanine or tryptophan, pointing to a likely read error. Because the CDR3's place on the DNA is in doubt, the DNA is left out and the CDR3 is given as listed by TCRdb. CDR3 protein: CASRILGLAGGEAVE. The rearrangement uses TRBV3-1 (or the pseudogene TRBV3-2) and TRBJ2-7; TRBD2 was called by the table and not checked on the DNA. Germline lookup yields CDR1 LGHDT and CDR2 YNNKEL (reference sequence). 15 amino acids form the CDR3, both terminal residues included.

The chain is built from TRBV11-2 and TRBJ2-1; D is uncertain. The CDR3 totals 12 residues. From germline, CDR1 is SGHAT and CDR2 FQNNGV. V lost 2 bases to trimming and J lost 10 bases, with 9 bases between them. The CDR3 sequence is CASSLLVSEQFF. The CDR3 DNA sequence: TGTGCCAGCAGCTTATTAGTATCGGAGCAGTTCTTC.

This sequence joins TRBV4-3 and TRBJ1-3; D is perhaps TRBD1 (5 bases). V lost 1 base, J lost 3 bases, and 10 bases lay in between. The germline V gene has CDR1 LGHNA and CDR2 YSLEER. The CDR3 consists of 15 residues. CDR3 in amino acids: CASSQAGTVGNTIYF. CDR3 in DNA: TGCGCCAGCAGCCAAGCCGGGACCGTTGGAAACACCATATATTTT.

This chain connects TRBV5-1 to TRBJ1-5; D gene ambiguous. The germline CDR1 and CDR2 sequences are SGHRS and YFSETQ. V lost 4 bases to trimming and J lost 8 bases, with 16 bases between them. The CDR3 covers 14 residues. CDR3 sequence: CASSPHDLTEPQHF. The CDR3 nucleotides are TGCGCCAGCAGCCCCCACGACCTGACGGAGCCCCAGCATTTT.

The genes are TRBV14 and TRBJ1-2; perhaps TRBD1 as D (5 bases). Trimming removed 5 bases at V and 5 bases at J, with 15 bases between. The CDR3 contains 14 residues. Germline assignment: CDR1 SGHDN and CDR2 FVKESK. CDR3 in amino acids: CASSARRGGYGYTF. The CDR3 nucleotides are TGTGCCAGCAGCGCCCGAAGGGGCGGATATGGCTACACCTTC.